This T cell receptor beta chain was documented in a study of blood T cell repertoires in COVID-19. Study at large: COVID-19 samples from acute and convalescent phases originated in the United States, Italy and Spain.

Germline V gene data show CDR1 as SGHRS and CDR2 as YFSETQ. This CDR3 comprises 14 residues. J gave up 1 base and V 5 bases, and 6 bases lay outside the gene matches. Under the authors' procedure: Estimation of nucleated cell counts was performed using reference gene primer amplification. Sequenced by immunoSEQ multiplex PCR; TCRdb stores in-frame clones only, minus some. That table is the source of V, J and clone size, and D and trimming were worked out from the DNA. The table has some 110,000 clones, 70% to 90% seen once. Material: peripheral blood. This TCR came from an older man who had recovered from COVID-19. This rearrangement joins TRBV5-1 to TRBJ2-7; 7 bases are shared with TRBD1. The CDR3 here is CASRDLQGSYEQYF. CDR3 nucleotide sequence: TGCGCCAGCAGGGACCTACAGGGGTCCTACGAGCAGTACTTC. Full variable domain (missing parts from reference TRBV5-1 and TRBJ2-7): KAGVTQTPRYLIKTRGQQVTLSCSPISGHRSVSWYQQTPGQGLQFLFEYFSETQRNKGNFPGRFSGRQFSNSRSEMNVSTLELGDSALYLCASRDLQGSYEQYFGPGTRLTVT.